Below, one T cell receptor (beta chain) is given with its context. Germline CDR1 DFQATT, CDR2 SNEGSKA (reference sequence). The CDR3 totals 12 residues. V lost 4 bases, J lost 4 bases, and 7 bases lay in between. This entry belongs to a study of regulatory and conventional T cells in breast cancer. TCRdb re-analysed the PCR reads in MiXCR, keeping a single row per CDR3 protein. The table shows over 15,000 distinct CDR3 sequences, with approximately 35% occurring only once. This TCR came from a female donor in good health. Sequencing used conventional T cells from blood. The chain combines TRBV20-1 with TRBJ2-2, with D possibly being TRBD1 (5 bases). The DNA for the CDR3 is TGCAGTGCTATCGACAGCACCGGGGAGCTGTTTTTT. This codes for CSAIDSTGELFF.